This section outlines one T cell receptor beta chain sequence together with its context. The specificity of this receptor is unknown. It has no much larger one-base neighbor in the sample; base qualities were not kept. This sample is part of a study of T-cell reconstitution after alpha-beta-depleted transplantation in children (dated by TCRdb to about 2016). Background for the entire study: The study quantitatively tracked T-cell immune reconstitution after TCRalphabeta/CD19-depleted allogeneic hematopoietic cell transplantation in children using TCR repertoire profiling.

The label giving this sample's treatment or condition can be read as: allogeneic hematopoietic cell transplantation with graft depleted of TCRalphabeta T cells and CD19 B cells. TCRalphabeta/CD19-depleted allogeneic hematopoietic cell grafts were given to the transplant recipients, all of whom were children. V is clipped by 6 bases and J by 6 bases, and the sequence between their germline boundaries is 21 bases long. CDR1 and CDR2 (MNHEY, SVGEGT) derive from the germline V gene. The CDR3 spans 15 residues, from the cysteine through the phenylalanine. Only CDR3 DNA remains: 45 bases, in frame from the first base. What the study reported, not specific to this receptor: Over the following months the frequencies of hyperexpanded clones went down, and after one year T-cell counts and TCRbeta diversity were mostly credited to newly produced T cells. In some patients, the high TCRbeta diversity seen at day 60 was put down to recipient T cells and intrathymic progenitors that had survived conditioning. Apparently early alphabetaT-cell count recovery about two months after transplant reportedly relied on only several hundred rapidly expanded clones derived from non-depleted graft cells.

Library preparation used PCR. The sequencer listed for this sample is Illumina HiSeq 2500. TCR library preparation used molecular barcoding, with unique molecular identifiers applied to normalize quantification of the TCRbeta repertoire. TCRdb applied fastp at Q25 and MiXCR to the public reads, then kept only in-frame beta chains. Identical CDR3 proteins give one entry, which carries the most common genes and DNA. Within this sample are about 980,000 distinct CDR3 sequences, with 25% to 35% of them counted one time only. The ten largest clonotypes hold around 30% of the sample. The sequencing used PBMCs, mostly from graft donor cells, collected 360 days after TCRalphabeta/CD19-depleted stem cell transplant. The origin of this receptor is a boy under two years old who had a stem cell transplant for SCID, so the T cells may come from the graft donor. The rearranged segments are TRBV6-2 or TRBV6-3 and TRBJ2-7, with TRBD2 as a weak D call on 6 bases. The CDR3 region has the sequence CASSEPGRRVREQYF. The DNA sequence is as follows: TGTGCCAGCAGCGAACCCGGACGGAGGGTTCGCGAGCAGTACTTC.